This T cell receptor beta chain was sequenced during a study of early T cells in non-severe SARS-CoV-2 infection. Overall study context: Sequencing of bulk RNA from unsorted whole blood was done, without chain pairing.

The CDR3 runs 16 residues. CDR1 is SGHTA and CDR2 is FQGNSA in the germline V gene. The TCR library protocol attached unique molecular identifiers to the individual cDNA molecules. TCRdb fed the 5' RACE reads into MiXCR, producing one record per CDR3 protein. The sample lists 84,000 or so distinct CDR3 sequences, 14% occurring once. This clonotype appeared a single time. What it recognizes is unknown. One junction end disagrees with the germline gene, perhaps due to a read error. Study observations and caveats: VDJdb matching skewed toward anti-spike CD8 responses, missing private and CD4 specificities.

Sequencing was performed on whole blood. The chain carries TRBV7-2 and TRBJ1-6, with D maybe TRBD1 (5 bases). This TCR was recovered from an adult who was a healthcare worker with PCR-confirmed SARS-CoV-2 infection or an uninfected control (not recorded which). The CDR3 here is CVSSSSGTGLISPLHF. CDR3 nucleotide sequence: TGTGTCAGCAGCTCCTCCGGGACCGGGTTGATTTCACCCCTCCACTTT.